Sequencing of this T cell receptor (beta chain) was carried out in a study of blood T cell repertoires in COVID-19. Study information: Sources were T cells, B-cell-depleted T cells, or PBMCs; the material itself was cDNA or gDNA.

The V segment lost 1 base and the J segment 9 bases; nucleotides outside the gene matches: 11. CDR3 length: 15 residues. Looked up from germline, CDR1 is SQVTM and CDR2 is ANQGSEA. This table comes from immunoSEQ multiplex PCR, and its TCRdb copy is limited to in-frame clones, with some not included. The table has about 210,000 clones, approximately 85% seen once. What was sequenced was peripheral blood. This chain links TRBV29-1 with TRBJ2-1; TRBD2 matches at 8 bases. This TCR was sampled from a man aged 45-65 years with COVID-19, enrolled during active disease. CDR3 loop: CSVEAPGLDQGEQFF. Here the CDR3 DNA reads TGCAGCGTTGAAGCCCCGGGACTAGACCAGGGTGAGCAGTTCTTC.